Sequencing of this T cell receptor beta chain was carried out in a study of Graves' ophthalmopathy and Graves' hyperthyroidism. Whole-study results and caveats: Blood samples also showed most expanded thyroid clonotypes exceeding 0.001 frequency. Its predictions of ophthalmopathy progression gave the model around 71% sensitivity and 72% to 85% specificity.

TCR beta CDR3 amplification used RNA transcripts. Second-round multiplex PCR came after first-round RT-PCR with HTBI primers. TCRdb reprocessed the multiplex PCR reads via MiXCR and lists one record per CDR3 protein. The repertoire has around 1,000,000 distinct CDR3 sequences, roughly 35% of them found once; the top ten carry approximately 10%. Germline V gene lookup returns CDR1 SEHNR and CDR2 FQNEAQ (reference sequence). J was trimmed by 5 bases and V by 5 bases; bases with no gene match: 12. The CDR3 has 15 residues. The table lists this clonotype with many counts. Its antigen is currently unknown. The study excluded patients with other autoimmune diseases, uncontrolled infections, pregnancy or lactation. Clinical symptoms, serum thyroxine, TRAb, thyroid ultrasound and orbital computed tomography were relied on for diagnosis.

Sequencing input: peripheral blood or thyroid tissue (not recorded which). The chain joins TRBV7-9 to TRBJ2-7; 7 nucleotides match TRBD2. The sequence was collected from an adult man with Graves' hyperthyroidism. CDR3 residues: CASSPAQGREDEQYF. The CDR3 nucleotides read TGTGCCAGCAGCCCGGCCCAGGGACGGGAGGACGAGCAGTACTTC. The full variable domain, in which reference TRBV7-9 and TRBJ2-7 provide the parts outside the CDR3, is DTGVSQNPRHKITKRGQNVTFRCDPISEHNRLYWYRQTLGQGPEFLTYFQNEAQLEKSRLLSDRFSAERPKGSFSTLEIQRTEQGDSAMYLCASSPAQGREDEQYFGPGTRLTVT.